This record covers a single TCR beta chain. The data were taken from a study of preoperative IRX-2 immunotherapy in early breast cancer. This CDR3 is built from 15 residues. V lost 4 bases and J lost 4, with 17 bases in between. Germline loops: CDR1 SGHRS, CDR2 YFSETQ. The table came from immunoSEQ multiplex PCR; TCRdb's copy has only in-frame clones and leaves some out. The sample holds some 30,000 clones; 90% are singletons and the top ten take 9.8%. Treatment specified: preoperative locoregional IRX-2 cytokine immunotherapy. Sampling was done from a patient treated with IRX-2 immunotherapy. The chain employs TRBV5-1 and TRBJ1-2; no firm D call. This clonotype was obtained from a human donor with breast cancer. CDR3 DNA: TGCGCCAGCAGCCTGGACGGACTTAAATCCTATGGCTACACCTTC. Protein sequence: CASSLDGLKSYGYTF.